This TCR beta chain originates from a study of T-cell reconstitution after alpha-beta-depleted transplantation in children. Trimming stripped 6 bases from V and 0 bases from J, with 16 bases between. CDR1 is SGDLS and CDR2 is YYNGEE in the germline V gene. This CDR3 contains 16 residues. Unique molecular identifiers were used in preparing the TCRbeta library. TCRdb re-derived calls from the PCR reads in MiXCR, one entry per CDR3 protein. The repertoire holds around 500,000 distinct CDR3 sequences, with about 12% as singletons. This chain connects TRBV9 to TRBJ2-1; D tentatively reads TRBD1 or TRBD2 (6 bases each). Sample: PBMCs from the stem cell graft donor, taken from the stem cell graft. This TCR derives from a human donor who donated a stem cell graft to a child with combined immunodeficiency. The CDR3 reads CASNRGRPSSYNEQFF. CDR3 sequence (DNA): TGTGCCAGCAATCGGGGGCGCCCCAGCTCCTACAATGAGCAGTTCTTC.